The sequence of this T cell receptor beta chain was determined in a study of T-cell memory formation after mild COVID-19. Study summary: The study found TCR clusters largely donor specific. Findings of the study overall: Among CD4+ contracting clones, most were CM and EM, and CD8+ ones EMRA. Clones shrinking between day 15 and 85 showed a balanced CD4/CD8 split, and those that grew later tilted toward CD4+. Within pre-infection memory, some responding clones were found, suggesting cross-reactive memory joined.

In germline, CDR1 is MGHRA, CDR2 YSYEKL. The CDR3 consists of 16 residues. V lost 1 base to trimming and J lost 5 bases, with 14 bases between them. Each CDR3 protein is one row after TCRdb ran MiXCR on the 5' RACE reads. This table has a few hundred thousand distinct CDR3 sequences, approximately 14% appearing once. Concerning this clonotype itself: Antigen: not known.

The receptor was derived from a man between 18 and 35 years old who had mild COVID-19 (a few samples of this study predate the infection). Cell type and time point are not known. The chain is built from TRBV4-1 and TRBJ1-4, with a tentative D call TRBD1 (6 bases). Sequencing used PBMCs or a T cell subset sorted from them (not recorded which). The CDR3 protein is CASSQGSGQPNEKLFF. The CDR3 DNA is TGCGCCAGCAGCCAAGGGTCAGGACAGCCGAATGAAAAACTGTTTTTT.